The 22 T cell receptor beta chains reported below all come from one sample, sequenced in a study of cytomegalovirus exposure and HLA in healthy donors. The primer mix had 60 Vbeta and 13 Jbeta primers. The method was immunoSEQ multiplex PCR; TCRdb's version includes in-frame clones alone and lacks a portion of them. The table has some 110,000 clones, around 74% seen once. The sequencing sample was made of PBMCs. The receptor set was obtained from a woman aged 45 to 65 in good health and CMV-seropositive.

In its sample, this clone was seen a few times. The junction departs from the called germline gene at one end, perhaps through a read error. The rearrangement uses TRBV2 and TRBJ1-6; 7 bases match TRBD1. The CDR3 runs to 14 residues. Germline V gives CDR1 SNHLY, CDR2 FYNNEI. CDR3 DNA sequence: TGTGCCAGTAGTGATCAGGGGGGACATTCACCCCTCCACTTT. It encodes CASSDQGGHSPLHF. Full variable domain (remainder filled in from reference TRBV2 and TRBJ1-6): EPEVTQTPSHQVTQMGQEVILRCVPISNHLYFYWYRQILGQKVEFLVSFYNNEISEKSEIFDDQFSVERPDGSNFTLKIRSTKLEDSAMYFCASSDQGGHSPLHFGNGTRLTVT.

This chain uses TRBV5-1 with TRBJ2-4, with 7 positions matching TRBD2. From germline, CDR1 is SGHRS and CDR2 YFSETQ. This CDR3 contains 16 residues. V was pared by 0 bases and J by 6 bases, with 9 bases of the junction left unmatched. In DNA form, the CDR3 reads TGCGCCAGCAGCTTGGACGGGAGGAGGGAGGGAAACATTCAGTACTTC. This gives the protein CASSLDGRREGNIQYF. Using reference TRBV5-1 and TRBJ2-4 for the parts outside the CDR3, the full variable domain is KAGVTQTPRYLIKTRGQQVTLSCSPISGHRSVSWYQQTPGQGLQFLFEYFSETQRNKGNFPGRFSGRQFSNSRSEMNVSTLELGDSALYLCASSLDGRREGNIQYFGAGTRLSVL.

The V gene is TRBV18, the J gene TRBJ1-6; unclear D gene. CDR1 and CDR2 (germline): KGHSH, LQKENI. Trimming stripped 2 bases from V and 7 bases from J, with 18 bases between. This CDR3 is built from 17 residues. The chain's CDR3 is CASSPERPGAPNSPLHF. In DNA, the CDR3 is TGTGCCAGCTCACCAGAAAGGCCGGGTGCCCCGAATTCACCCCTCCACTTT.

The rearrangement links TRBV4-3 to TRBJ1-5, with D unclear. CDR1 and CDR2 (germline): LGHNA, YSLEER. V lost 3 bases, J lost 6 bases, and 9 bases lay in between. This CDR3 is 13 amino acids long. CDR3 residues: CASSHGVGQPQHF. DNA of the CDR3: TGCGCCAGCAGCCACGGGGTAGGTCAGCCCCAGCATTTT.

The V call is TRBV5-1, the J call TRBJ1-6; D ambiguous. With 3 bases removed from V and 11 bases from J, the gap between germline ends came to 12 bases. CDR1 and CDR2 (germline): SGHRS, YFSETQ. The CDR3 sequence is 13 residues long. The DNA of the CDR3 is TGCGCCAGCAGCTATGAGGGAGAGGCACCCCTCCACTTT. This encodes CASSYEGEAPLHF.

Here the CDR3 DNA reads TGTGCCACAACTAGCGGGCGGAGGGGTGATACGCAGTATTTT. It encodes CATTSGRRGDTQYF. The V and J genes are TRBV10-3 and TRBJ2-3, with TRBD2 identical over 9 bases. The V segment lost 10 bases and the J segment 6 bases; nucleotides outside the gene matches: 11. The CDR3 covers 14 residues. Germline V lookup: CDR1 ENHRY, CDR2 SYGVKD.

V usage is TRBV6-6 and J usage is TRBJ1-2, with D possibly being TRBD1 (6 bases). The CDR3 has 15 residues. V was shortened by 2 bases and J by 8 bases, with 18 bases between the two germline ends. Germline V gene sequence: CDR1 MNHNY, CDR2 SVGAGI (reference sequence). This CDR3 reads CASSYESGEGRGYTF. Here the CDR3 DNA reads TGTGCCAGCAGTTACGAGTCAGGGGAAGGTAGGGGCTACACCTTC.

Concerning this clone: The identical CDR3 is also encoded by other nucleotide sequences in the sample. The chain carries TRBV6-1 and TRBJ2-7; 11 bases align to TRBD1. CDR1 is MNHNS and CDR2 is SASEGT in the germline V gene. V lost 3 bases to trimming and J lost 3 bases; unmatched junction nucleotides: 1. The CDR3 is made up of 14 amino acids. The CDR3: CASSEGTGGYEQYF. CDR3 nucleotide sequence: TGTGCCAGCAGTGAGGGGACAGGGGGCTACGAGCAGTACTTC.

The rearrangement links TRBV7-9 to TRBJ1-6, with TRBD1 identical over 8 bases. Germline V CDR1 and CDR2: SEHNR, FQNEAQ (reference sequence). This CDR3 is 15 amino acids long. Losses at the gene ends were 1 base for V and 8 bases for J; bases not matched to a gene: 4. The CDR3 reads CASSLEAGGDSPLHF. The CDR3 DNA follows: TGTGCCAGCAGCTTAGAGGCAGGGGGCGATTCACCCCTCCACTTT.

The table lists this clone with a few counts. The chain couples TRBV6-5 to TRBJ2-5, with 8 nucleotides matching TRBD1. CDR3 length: 13 residues. V was clipped by 5 bases and J by 2 bases; unmatched bases: 1. Per germline, CDR1 MNHEY and CDR2 SVGAGI. The chain's CDR3 is CASSDRGQETQYF. The DNA for the CDR3 is TGTGCCAGCAGTGACAGGGGACAAGAGACCCAGTACTTC.

The rearrangement links TRBV27 to TRBJ2-7, with 15 positions matching TRBD2. V shed 7 bases, J shed 0 bases, and the junction held 4 bases outside the gene matches. The CDR3 has 16 residues. Germline V lookup: CDR1 MNHEY, CDR2 SMNVEV (reference sequence). CDR3 bases: TGTGCCAGCAAGGGACTAGCGGGGGGAAGCTCCTACGAGCAGTACTTC. Protein: CASKGLAGGSSYEQYF.

As for this clone: Other DNA sequences within the sample encode an identical CDR3. The CDR3 sequence is CASSLAGNTEAFF. The CDR3 DNA sequence: TGCGCCAGCAGCTTAGCGGGCAACACTGAAGCTTTCTTT. The chain links TRBV5-1 to TRBJ1-1; D uncertain. The CDR3 covers 13 residues. Germline assignment: CDR1 SGHRS and CDR2 YFSETQ. V was trimmed by 2 bases and J by 2 bases, leaving 7 bases between them.

Of note for this clone: Other DNA sequences of this sample code for an identical CDR3. The chain links TRBV7-9 to TRBJ2-7, with TRBD1 matching over 7 bases. The CDR3 is 16 amino acids. In germline, CDR1 is SEHNR, CDR2 FQNEAQ (reference sequence). V lost 4 bases, J lost 5 bases, and 14 bases stayed unmatched. The CDR3 nucleotides are TGTGCCAGCAGCTCCCGACCGGGACAGTCCGGTCACGAGCAGTACTTC. Amino acid sequence: CASSSRPGQSGHEQYF.

The chain has TRBV4-3 and TRBJ2-5, with TRBD1 matching over 7 bases. Gene TRBJ2-7 matches the end of the DNA better, so the J call may be wrong. This CDR3 region has 15 residues. CDR1 LGHNA and CDR2 YSLEER come from the germline V gene. The CDR3 loop is CASSPATGSSYEQYF. CDR3 bases: TGCGCCAGCAGCCCCGCGACAGGGTCCTCCTACGAGCAGTACTTC.

The chain carries TRBV5-6 and TRBJ1-2; D not certain. Germline values: CDR1 SGHDT, CDR2 YYEEEE. V gave up 2 bases and J gave up 10 bases, with 12 bases separating them. CDR3 size: 12 residues. CDR3 residues: CASSLNRVHYTF. Here the CDR3 DNA reads TGTGCCAGCAGCTTAAACCGGGTTCACTACACCTTC.

This rearrangement joins TRBV19 to TRBJ1-2; 9 positions agree with TRBD1. With V trimmed by 6 bases and J by 7 bases, 18 bases remained unmatched. The germline V gene has CDR1 LNHDA and CDR2 SQIVND (reference sequence). CDR3 length equals 17 residues. The CDR3 DNA is TGTGCCAGTAGCCGCGAGTCCGGGACAGGGAGTTGGGGTGGCTACACCTTC. Its translation is CASSRESGTGSWGGYTF.

The J gene is TRBJ2-3, the V gene TRBV10-1; no clear D gene. Germline loops: CDR1 WNHNN, CDR2 SYGVQD (reference sequence). There are 14 residues in the CDR3. The V end lost 0 bases, the J end lost 2 bases, and 6 bases lay between the germline ends. The CDR3 nucleotides read TGCGCCAGCAGTGAGTCGCGGTCCACAGATACGCAGTATTTT. Its translation is CASSESRSTDTQYF.

The chain carries TRBV4-2 and TRBJ2-2; the match to TRBD2 covers 8 bases. V was pared by 1 base and J by 7 bases, with 5 bases of the junction left unmatched. Germline loops: CDR1 LGHNA, CDR2 YNFKEQ. The CDR3 has 15 residues. This CDR3 is CASSQVAGILGELFF. The CDR3 coding sequence is TGTGCCAGCAGCCAAGTAGCGGGGATACTCGGGGAGCTGTTTTTT.

The chain uses TRBV29-1 and TRBJ2-3; D is perhaps TRBD2 (6 bases). CDR3 size: 15 residues. Trimming left V 2 bases short and J 3 bases short, with 15 bases between. Germline CDR1 is SQVTM and CDR2 is ANQGSEA. CDR3 nucleotide sequence: TGCAGCGTTGAACGGCAGGGTGGGGGGACAGATACGCAGTATTTT. It specifies CSVERQGGGTDTQYF.

The chain uses TRBV5-1 and TRBJ2-1; possibly TRBD2 for D (6 bases). V lost 3 bases and J 7 bases, leaving 14 bases between the germline ends. The length of the CDR3 is 14 residues. Germline CDR1 and CDR2: SGHRS and YFSETQ. The CDR3, as DNA: TGCGCCAGCAGCTCGGGACTTGTTCAGAATGAGCAGTTCTTC. Translated: CASSSGLVQNEQFF.

The count of this clone is one. This rearrangement joins TRBV19 to TRBJ2-7; 8 positions agree with TRBD2. With 2 bases clipped from V and 2 bases from J, the junction kept 11 bases outside the gene matches. Germline V lookup: CDR1 LNHDA, CDR2 SQIVND (reference sequence). This CDR3 comprises 17 residues. CDR3 nucleotide sequence: TGTGCCAGTAGTATATCCCCTAGCGGGCGTAACGCCTACGAGCAGTACTTC. Its protein product is CASSISPSGRNAYEQYF.

This chain links TRBV7-2 with TRBJ1-1, with D perhaps TRBD1 (6 bases). Deletions cut 5 bases from V and 3 bases from J, with 13 bases between. The germline V gene encodes CDR1 SGHTA and CDR2 FQGNSA. The CDR3 is made up of 14 amino acids. The CDR3 here is CASSVQGTYTEAFF. In nucleotides, the CDR3 is TGTGCCAGCAGCGTACAGGGTACGTACACTGAAGCTTTCTTT.